The entry below gives a single TCR beta chain sequence along with its context. Germline CDR1 SGHDT, CDR2 YYEEEE. The ends were cut back, 4 bases at V and 0 bases at J, with 16 bases in the middle. The length of the CDR3 is 16 residues. These data come from a study of Ad26.COV2.S vaccination and SARS-CoV-2 variants. Treatment noted: some 19 received Ad26.COV2.S at low or high dose, single or two shots; several received placebo; per-sample allocation not given. Day 63 following the first vaccine or placebo injection was when the samples were taken. Sequencing used immunoSEQ multiplex PCR; TCRdb keeps in-frame clones, though not all of them. The sample has approximately 400,000 clones, 85% seen once.

This chain uses TRBV5-6 with TRBJ2-5, with D maybe TRBD1 (6 bases). The sequence derives from a person aged 18 to 65 who received the Ad26.COV2.S COVID-19 vaccine or a placebo. The sample consisted of peripheral blood, taken in a trial of Ad26.COV2.S vaccine versus placebo. As DNA, the CDR3 is TGTGCCAGCAGCCCATTCCGGGACATATACCAAGAGACCCAGTACTTC. It translates to CASSPFRDIYQETQYF.